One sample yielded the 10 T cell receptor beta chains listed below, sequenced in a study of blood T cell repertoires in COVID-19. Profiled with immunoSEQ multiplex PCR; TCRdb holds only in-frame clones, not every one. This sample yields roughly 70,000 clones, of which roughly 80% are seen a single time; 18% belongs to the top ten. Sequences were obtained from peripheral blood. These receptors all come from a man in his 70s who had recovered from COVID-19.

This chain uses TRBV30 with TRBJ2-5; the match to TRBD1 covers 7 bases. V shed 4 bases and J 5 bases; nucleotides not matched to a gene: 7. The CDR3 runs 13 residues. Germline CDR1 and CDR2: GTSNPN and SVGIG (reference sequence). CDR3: CAWTSRGMETQYF. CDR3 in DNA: TGTGCCTGGACCTCCAGGGGGATGGAGACCCAGTACTTC.

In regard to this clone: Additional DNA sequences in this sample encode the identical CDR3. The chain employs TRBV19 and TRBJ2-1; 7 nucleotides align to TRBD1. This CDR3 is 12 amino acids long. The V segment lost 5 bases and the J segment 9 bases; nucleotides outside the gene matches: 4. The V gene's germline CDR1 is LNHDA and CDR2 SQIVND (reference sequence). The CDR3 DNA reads TGTGCCAGTAGTCGACAGGGCAGTGAGCAGTTCTTC. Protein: CASSRQGSEQFF.

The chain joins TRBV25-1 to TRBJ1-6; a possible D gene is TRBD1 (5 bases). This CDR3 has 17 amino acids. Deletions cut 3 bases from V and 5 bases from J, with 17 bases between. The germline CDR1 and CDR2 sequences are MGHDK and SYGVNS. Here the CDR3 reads CASSDFSITGNNSPLHF. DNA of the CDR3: TGTGCCAGCAGTGATTTCTCAATAACAGGAAATAATTCACCCCTCCACTTT.

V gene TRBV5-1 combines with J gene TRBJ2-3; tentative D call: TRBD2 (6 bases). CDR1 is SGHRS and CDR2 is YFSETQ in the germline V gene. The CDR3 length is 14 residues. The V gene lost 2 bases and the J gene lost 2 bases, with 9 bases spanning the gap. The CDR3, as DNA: TGCGCCAGCAGCTTAGGGGACTCCACAGATACGCAGTATTTT. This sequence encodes CASSLGDSTDTQYF.

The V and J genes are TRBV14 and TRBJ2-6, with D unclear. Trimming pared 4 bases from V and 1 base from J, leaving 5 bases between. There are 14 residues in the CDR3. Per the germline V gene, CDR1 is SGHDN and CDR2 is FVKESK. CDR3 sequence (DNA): TGTGCCAGCAGCCTCTTTTCTGGGGCCAACGTCCTGACTTTC. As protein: CASSLFSGANVLTF.

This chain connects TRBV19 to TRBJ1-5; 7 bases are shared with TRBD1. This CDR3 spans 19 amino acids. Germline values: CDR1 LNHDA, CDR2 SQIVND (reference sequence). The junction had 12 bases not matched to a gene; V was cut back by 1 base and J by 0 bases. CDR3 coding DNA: TGTGCCAGTAGTATAGCGGCCCGGGACAGAGGTTATAGCAATCAGCCCCAGCATTTT. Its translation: CASSIAARDRGYSNQPQHF.

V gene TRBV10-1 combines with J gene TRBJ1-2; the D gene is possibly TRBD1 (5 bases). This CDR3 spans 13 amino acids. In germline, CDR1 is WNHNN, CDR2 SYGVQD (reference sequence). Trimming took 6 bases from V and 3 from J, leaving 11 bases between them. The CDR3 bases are TGCGCCAGCAGCCCGGGACTCGACTATGGCTACACCTTC. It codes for CASSPGLDYGYTF.

The CDR3 DNA reads TGTGCCAGCAGCGGGGACAGGGGAATTCCAACGAGCTACACCTTC. Translating it yields CASSGDRGIPTSYTF. V usage is TRBV7-2 and J usage is TRBJ1-2, with 10 bases fitting TRBD1. This CDR3 region has 15 residues. CDR1 and CDR2 (germline): SGHTA, FQGNSA. With 5 bases clipped from V and 9 bases from J, the junction kept 12 bases outside the gene matches.

The CDR3 DNA is TGTGCCAGTAGTATAGAAGCAGGGGCGTTTGTCTACGAGCAGTACTTC. Translation: CASSIEAGAFVYEQYF. V usage is TRBV19 and J usage is TRBJ2-7; tentative D call: TRBD1 (6 bases). The CDR3 sequence is 16 residues long. The V and J ends lost 0 bases and 3 bases respectively, with 15 bases between them. Germline V gene data show CDR1 as LNHDA and CDR2 as SQIVND (reference sequence).

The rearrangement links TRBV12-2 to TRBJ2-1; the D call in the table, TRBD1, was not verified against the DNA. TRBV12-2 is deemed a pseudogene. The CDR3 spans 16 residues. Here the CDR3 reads CASRAPGTGSYNEQFF. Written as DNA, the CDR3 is TGTGCAAGTCGCGCCCCCGGGACAGGGTCCTACAATGAGCAGTTCTTC.